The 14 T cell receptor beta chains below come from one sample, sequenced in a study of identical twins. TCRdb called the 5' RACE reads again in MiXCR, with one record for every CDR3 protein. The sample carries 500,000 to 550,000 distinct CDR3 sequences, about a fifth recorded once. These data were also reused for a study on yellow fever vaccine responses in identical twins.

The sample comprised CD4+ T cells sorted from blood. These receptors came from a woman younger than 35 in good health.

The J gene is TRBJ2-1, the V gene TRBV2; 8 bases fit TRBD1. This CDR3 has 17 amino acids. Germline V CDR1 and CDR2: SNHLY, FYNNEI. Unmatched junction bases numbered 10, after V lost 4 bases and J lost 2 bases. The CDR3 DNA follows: TGTGCCAGCAGTGGACAGGGGTTCGGGGGAACCTACAATGAGCAGTTCTTC. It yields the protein CASSGQGFGGTYNEQFF.

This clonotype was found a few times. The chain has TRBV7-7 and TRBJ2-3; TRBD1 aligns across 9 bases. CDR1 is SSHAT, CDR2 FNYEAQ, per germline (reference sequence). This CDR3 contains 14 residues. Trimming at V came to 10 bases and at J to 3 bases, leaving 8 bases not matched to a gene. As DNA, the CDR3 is TGTGCCACCTCACCCGGGACAGGGACAGATACGCAGTATTTT. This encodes CATSPGTGTDTQYF.

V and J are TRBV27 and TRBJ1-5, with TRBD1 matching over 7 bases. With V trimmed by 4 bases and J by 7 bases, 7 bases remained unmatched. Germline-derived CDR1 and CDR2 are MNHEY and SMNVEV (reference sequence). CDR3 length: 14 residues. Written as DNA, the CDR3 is TGTGCCAGCAGTTCGGACAGGTTTCAACAGCCCCAGCATTTT. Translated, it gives CASSSDRFQQPQHF.

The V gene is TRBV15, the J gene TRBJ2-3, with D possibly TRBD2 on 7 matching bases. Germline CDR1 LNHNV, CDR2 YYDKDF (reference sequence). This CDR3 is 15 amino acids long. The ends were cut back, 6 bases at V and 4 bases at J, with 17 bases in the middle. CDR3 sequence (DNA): TGTGCCACCAGACACACTGGCGGGGGCCCAGATACGCAGTATTTT. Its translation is CATRHTGGGPDTQYF.

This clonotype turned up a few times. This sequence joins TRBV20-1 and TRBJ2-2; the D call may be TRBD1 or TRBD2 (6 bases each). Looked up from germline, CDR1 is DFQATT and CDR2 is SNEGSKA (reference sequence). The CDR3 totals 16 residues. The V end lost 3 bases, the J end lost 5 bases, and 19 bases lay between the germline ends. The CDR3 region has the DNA TGCAGTGCTAGGCGAGGGGGGCGCGTGTTGACCGGGGAGCTGTTTTTT. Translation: CSARRGGRVLTGELFF.

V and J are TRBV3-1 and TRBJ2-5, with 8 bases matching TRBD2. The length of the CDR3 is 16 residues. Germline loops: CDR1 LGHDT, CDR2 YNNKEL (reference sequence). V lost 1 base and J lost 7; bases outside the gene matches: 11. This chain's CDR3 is CASSQVYSRGVGTQYF. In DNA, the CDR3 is TGTGCCAGCAGCCAAGTTTACTCGCGGGGGGTCGGGACCCAGTACTTC.

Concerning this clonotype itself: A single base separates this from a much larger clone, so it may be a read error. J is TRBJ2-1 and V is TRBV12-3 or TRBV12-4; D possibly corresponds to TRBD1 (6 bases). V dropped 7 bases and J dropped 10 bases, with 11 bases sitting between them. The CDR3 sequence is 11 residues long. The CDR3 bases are TGTGCCAGCAAAGGGGGTGAAGAGCAGTTCTTC. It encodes CASKGGEEQFF.

CDR3 region: CASSLRLAEVETQYF. CDR3 coding DNA: TGTGCCAGCAGTTTAAGACTAGCGGAAGTGGAGACCCAGTACTTC. This rearrangement joins TRBV12-3 or TRBV12-4 to TRBJ2-5; 9 bases map to TRBD2. V lost 2 bases and J lost 5; bases outside the gene matches: 6. CDR3 length: 15 residues.

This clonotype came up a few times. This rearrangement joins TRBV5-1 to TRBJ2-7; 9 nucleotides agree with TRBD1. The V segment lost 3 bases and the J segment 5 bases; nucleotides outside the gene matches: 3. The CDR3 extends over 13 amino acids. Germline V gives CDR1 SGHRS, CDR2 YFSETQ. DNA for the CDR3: TGCGCCAGCAGCTGGACAGGGGTCAACGAGCAGTACTTC. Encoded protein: CASSWTGVNEQYF.

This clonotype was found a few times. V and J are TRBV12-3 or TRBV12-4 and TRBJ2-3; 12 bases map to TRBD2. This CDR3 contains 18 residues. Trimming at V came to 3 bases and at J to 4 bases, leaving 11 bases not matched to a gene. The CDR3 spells CASSLSELAGGLADTQYF. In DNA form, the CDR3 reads TGTGCCAGCAGTTTGAGCGAACTAGCGGGAGGTCTGGCAGATACGCAGTATTTT.

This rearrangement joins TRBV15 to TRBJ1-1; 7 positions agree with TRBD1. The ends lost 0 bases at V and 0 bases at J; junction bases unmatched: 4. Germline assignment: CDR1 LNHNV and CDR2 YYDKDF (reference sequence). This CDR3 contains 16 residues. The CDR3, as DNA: TGTGCCACCAGCAGAGAAACGGGACAGCTGAACACTGAAGCTTTCTTT. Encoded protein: CATSRETGQLNTEAFF.

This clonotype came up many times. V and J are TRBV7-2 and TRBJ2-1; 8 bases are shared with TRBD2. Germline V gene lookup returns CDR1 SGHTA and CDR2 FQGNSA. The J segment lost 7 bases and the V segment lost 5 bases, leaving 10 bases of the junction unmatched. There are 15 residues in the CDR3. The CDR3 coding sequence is TGTGCCAGCAGCCGGGGACTAGGAAAACGAAATGAGCAGTTCTTC. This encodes CASSRGLGKRNEQFF.

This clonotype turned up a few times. CDR3 loop: CSAASAGNTGELFF. The CDR3 region has the DNA TGCAGTGCAGCCTCAGCGGGTAACACCGGGGAGCTGTTTTTT. The V call is TRBV20-1, the J call TRBJ2-2, with D perhaps TRBD2 (6 bases). Per germline, CDR1 DFQATT and CDR2 SNEGSKA (reference sequence). V was pared by 6 bases and J by 2 bases, with 13 bases between. There are 14 residues in the CDR3.

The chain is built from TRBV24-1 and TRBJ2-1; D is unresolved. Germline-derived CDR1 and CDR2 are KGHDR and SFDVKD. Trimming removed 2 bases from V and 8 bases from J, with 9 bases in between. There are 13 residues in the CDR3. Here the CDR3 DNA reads TGTGCCACCAGTGATTACCCTAAGGATGAGCAGTTCTTC. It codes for CATSDYPKDEQFF.